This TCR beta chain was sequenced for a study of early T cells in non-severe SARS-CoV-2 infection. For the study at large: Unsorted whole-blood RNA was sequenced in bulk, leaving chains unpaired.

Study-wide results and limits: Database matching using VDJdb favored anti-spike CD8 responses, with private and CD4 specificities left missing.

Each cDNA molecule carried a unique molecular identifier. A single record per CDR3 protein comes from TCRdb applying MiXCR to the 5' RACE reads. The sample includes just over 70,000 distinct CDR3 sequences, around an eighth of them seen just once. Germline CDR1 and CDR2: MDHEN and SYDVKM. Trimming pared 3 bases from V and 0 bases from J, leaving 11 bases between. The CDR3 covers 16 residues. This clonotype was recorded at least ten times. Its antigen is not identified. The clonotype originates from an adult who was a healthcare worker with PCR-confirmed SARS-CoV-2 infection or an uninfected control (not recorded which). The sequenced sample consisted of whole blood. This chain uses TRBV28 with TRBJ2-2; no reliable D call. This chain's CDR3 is CASSFYLSSNTGELFF. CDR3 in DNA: TGTGCCAGCAGTTTTTATCTGTCATCGAACACCGGGGAGCTGTTTTTT.